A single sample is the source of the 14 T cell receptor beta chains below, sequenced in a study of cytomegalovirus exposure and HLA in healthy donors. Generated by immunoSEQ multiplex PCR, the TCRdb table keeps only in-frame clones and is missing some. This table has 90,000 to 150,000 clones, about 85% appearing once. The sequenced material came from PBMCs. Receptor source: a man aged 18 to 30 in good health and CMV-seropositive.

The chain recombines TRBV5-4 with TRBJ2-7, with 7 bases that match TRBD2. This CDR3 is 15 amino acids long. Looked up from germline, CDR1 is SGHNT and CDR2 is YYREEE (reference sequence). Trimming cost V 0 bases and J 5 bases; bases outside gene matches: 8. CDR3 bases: TGTGCCAGCAGCTTGGGGGGGGGACGATTCGACGAGCAGTACTTC. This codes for CASSLGGGRFDEQYF.

The CDR3 bases are TGTGCCAGCAGGTTACTCCCCGCAGGCAATGGCTACACCTTC. It is translated as CASRLLPAGNGYTF. The J gene is TRBJ1-2, the V gene TRBV27; D gene uncertain. From germline, CDR1 is MNHEY and CDR2 SMNVEV (reference sequence). Trimming stripped 6 bases from V and 6 bases from J, with 17 bases between. The length of the CDR3 is 14 residues.

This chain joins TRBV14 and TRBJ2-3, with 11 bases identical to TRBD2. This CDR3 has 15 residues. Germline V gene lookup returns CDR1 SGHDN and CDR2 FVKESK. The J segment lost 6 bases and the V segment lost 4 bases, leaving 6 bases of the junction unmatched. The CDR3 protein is CASSRASGGPDTQYF. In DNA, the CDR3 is TGTGCCAGCAGCCGTGCTAGCGGGGGGCCCGATACGCAGTATTTT. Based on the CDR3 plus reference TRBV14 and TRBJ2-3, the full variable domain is EAGVTQFPSHSVIEKGQTVTLRCDPISGHDNLYWYRRVMGKEIKFLLHFVKESKQDESGMPNNRFLAERTGGTYSTLKVQPAELEDSGVYFCASSRASGGPDTQYFGPGTRLTVL.

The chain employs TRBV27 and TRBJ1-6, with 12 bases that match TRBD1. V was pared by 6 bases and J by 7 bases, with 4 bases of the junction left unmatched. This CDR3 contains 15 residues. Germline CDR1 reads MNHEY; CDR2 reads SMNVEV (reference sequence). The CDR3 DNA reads TGTGCCAGCAGGGGACAGGGGGCGCAAAATTCACCCCTCCACTTT. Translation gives CASRGQGAQNSPLHF.

The CDR3 DNA follows: TGTGCCAGCAGCCCTACTCGCAATGAGCAGTTCTTC. It translates to CASSPTRNEQFF. This rearrangement joins TRBV6-5 to TRBJ2-1; D ambiguous. The V gene's germline CDR1 is MNHEY and CDR2 SVGAGI. V was pared by 6 bases and J by 6 bases, with 9 bases between. The CDR3 length is 12 residues.

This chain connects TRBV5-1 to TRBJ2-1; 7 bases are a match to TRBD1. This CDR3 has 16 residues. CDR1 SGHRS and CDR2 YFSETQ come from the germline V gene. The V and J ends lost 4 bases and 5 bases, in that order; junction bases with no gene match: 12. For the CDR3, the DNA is TGCGCCAGCAGCACTACGACAGGGCTCACCGACAATGAGCAGTTCTTC. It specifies CASSTTTGLTDNEQFF. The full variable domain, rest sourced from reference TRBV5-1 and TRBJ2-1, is KAGVTQTPRYLIKTRGQQVTLSCSPISGHRSVSWYQQTPGQGLQFLFEYFSETQRNKGNFPGRFSGRQFSNSRSEMNVSTLELGDSALYLCASSTTTGLTDNEQFFGPGTRLTVL.

Written as DNA, the CDR3 is TGTGCCATCAGTGTTGAGGACAGGTCTGAAAAACTGTTTTTT. Residues: CAISVEDRSEKLFF. V gene TRBV10-3 combines with J gene TRBJ1-4, with 7 bases matching TRBD1. Germline CDR1 is ENHRY and CDR2 is SYGVKD. The CDR3 length is 14 residues. The V segment lost 4 bases and the J segment 7 bases; nucleotides outside the gene matches: 6.

The CDR3 DNA reads TGTGCCAGCAGCGTAGATGCCGGGGACACTGAAGCTTTCTTT. Translated: CASSVDAGDTEAFF. This chain joins TRBV9 and TRBJ1-1; unclear D gene. This CDR3 is 14 amino acids long. The V end lost 0 bases, the J end lost 3 bases, and 9 bases lay between the germline ends. Per the germline V gene, CDR1 is SGDLS and CDR2 is YYNGEE.

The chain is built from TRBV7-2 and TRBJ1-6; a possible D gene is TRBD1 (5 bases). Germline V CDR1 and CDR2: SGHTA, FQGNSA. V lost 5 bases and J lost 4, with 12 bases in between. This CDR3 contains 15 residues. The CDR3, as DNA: TGTGCCAGCAGCCCCGGGACTTTATATAATTCACCCCTCCACTTT. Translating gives CASSPGTLYNSPLHF.

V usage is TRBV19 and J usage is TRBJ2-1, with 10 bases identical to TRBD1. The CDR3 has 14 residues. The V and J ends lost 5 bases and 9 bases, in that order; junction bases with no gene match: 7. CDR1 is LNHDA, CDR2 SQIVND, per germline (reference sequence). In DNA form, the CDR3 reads TGTGCCAGTAGTTTCCGGGACAGGGGTGGTGAGCAGTTCTTC. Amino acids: CASSFRDRGGEQFF.

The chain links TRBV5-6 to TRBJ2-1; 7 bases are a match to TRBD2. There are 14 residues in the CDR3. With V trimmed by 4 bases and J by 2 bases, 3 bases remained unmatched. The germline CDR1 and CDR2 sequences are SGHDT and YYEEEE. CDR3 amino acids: CASSRGDPYNEQFF. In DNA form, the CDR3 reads TGTGCCAGCAGCCGGGGGGACCCCTACAATGAGCAGTTCTTC.

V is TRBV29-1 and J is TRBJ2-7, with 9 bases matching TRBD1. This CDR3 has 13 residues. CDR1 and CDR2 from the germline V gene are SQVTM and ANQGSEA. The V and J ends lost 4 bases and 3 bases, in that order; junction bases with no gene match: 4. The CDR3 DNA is TGCAGCGTTGGGACAGGGGACCTCTACGAGCAGTACTTC. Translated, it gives CSVGTGDLYEQYF.

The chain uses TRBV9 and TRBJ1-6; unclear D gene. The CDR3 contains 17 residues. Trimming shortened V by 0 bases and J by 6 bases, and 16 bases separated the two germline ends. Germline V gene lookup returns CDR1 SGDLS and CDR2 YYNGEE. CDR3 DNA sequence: TGTGCCAGCAGCGTAGGACCCGAGCGCAGTCTTAATTCACCCCTCCACTTT. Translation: CASSVGPERSLNSPLHF. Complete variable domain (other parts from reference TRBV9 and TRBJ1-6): DSGVTQTPKHLITATGQRVTLRCSPRSGDLSVYWYQQSLDQGLQFLIQYYNGEERAKGNILERFSAQQFPDLHSELNLSSLELGDSALYFCASSVGPERSLNSPLHFGNGTRLTVT.

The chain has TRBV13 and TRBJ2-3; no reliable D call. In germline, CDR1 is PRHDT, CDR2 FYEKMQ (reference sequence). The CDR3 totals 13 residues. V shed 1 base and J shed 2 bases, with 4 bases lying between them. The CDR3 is CASSLVLTDTQYF. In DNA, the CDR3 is TGTGCCAGCAGCTTAGTACTCACAGATACGCAGTATTTT.